The source of this TCR beta chain is a study of blood T cell repertoires in COVID-19. Study-wide background: Researchers got acute and convalescent COVID-19 samples from the United States, Italy and Spain. In each case, the material was cDNA or gDNA derived from T cells, B-cell-depleted T cells, or PBMCs.

Authors' analysis steps: How many nucleated cells were present was estimated from reference gene primer amplification. The table came from immunoSEQ multiplex PCR; TCRdb's copy has only in-frame clones and leaves some out. Clonal size and the V and J genes are those of that table, whereas D and trimming came from the DNA. The data show fewer than 40,000 clones, 90% seen once. Sequenced material: peripheral blood. The origin of this receptor is a human donor in a cohort sampled during active COVID-19.

CDR3 sequence reads: CASSEGLLSTDTQYF. The CDR3 nucleotides read TGTGCCAGCAGTGAGGGACTACTAAGCACAGATACGCAGTATTTT. The V and J genes are TRBV6-1 and TRBJ2-3, with 7 bases that match TRBD2. The CDR3 sequence is 15 residues long. Trimming at V came to 3 bases and at J to 0 bases, leaving 3 bases not matched to a gene. Germline loops: CDR1 MNHNS, CDR2 SASEGT.